In this sample, the clone carrying this T cell receptor beta chain turned up a few times. The antigen is undetermined. This entry comes from a study of identical twins. Regarding the study as a whole: Within cord blood, abundant beta clonotypes carried fewer insertions, but memory repertoires showed no such trend.

This CDR3 is 15 amino acids long. Looked up from germline, CDR1 is SGHTA and CDR2 is FQGNSA. Trimming shortened V by 4 bases and J by 1 base, and 10 bases separated the two germline ends. Addition of a universal primer site occurred through template switching, and cDNA carried unique molecular identifiers. TCRdb itself ran the 5' RACE reads through MiXCR, one entry per CDR3 protein. The data contain approximately 890,000 distinct CDR3 sequences, approximately 13% of them singletons. A further study also used this sample, focusing on yellow fever vaccine responses in identical twins.

The chain joins TRBV7-2 to TRBJ2-2; D is possibly TRBD1 or TRBD2 (5 bases each). The sequencing sample was made of PBMCs. The origin of this receptor is a woman under 30 in good health. CDR3 nucleotide sequence: TGTGCCAGCAGCTCGGGACCGTTGAACACCGGGGAGCTGTTTTTT. Its protein is CASSSGPLNTGELFF. Drawing the rest from reference TRBV7-2 and TRBJ2-2, the complete variable domain is GAGVSQSPSNKVTEKGKDVELRCDPISGHTALYWYRQSLGQGLEFLIYFQGNSAPDKSGLPSDRFSAERTGGSVSTLTIQRTQQEDSAVYLCASSSGPLNTGELFFGEGSRLTVL.